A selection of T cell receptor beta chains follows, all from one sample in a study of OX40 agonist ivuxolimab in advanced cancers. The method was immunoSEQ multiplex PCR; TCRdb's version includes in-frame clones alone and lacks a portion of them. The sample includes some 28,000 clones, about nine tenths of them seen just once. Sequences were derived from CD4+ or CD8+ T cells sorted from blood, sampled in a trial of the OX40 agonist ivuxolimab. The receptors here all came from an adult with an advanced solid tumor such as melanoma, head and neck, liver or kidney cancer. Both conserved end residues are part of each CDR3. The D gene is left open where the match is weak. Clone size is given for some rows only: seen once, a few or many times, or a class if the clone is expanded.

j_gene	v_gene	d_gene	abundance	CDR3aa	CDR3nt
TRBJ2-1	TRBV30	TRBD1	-	CAEGQGFDEQFF	TGTGCCGAAGGACAGGGCTTCGATGAGCAGTTCTTC
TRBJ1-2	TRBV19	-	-	CASSMGLGNFFF	TGTGCCAGTAGTATGGGGTTAGGGAATTTCTTCTTC
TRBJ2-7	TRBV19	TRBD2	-	CASTSGRNEQYF	TGTGCCAGCACTAGCGGGAGGAACGAGCAGTACTTC
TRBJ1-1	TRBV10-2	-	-	CASSESASLETEAFF	TGCGCCAGCAGTGAGTCGGCCAGCTTGGAGACTGAAGCTTTCTTT
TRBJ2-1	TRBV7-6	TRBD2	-	CASSLGREADEQFF	TGTGCCAGCAGCTTAGGGCGGGAGGCGGATGAGCAGTTCTTC
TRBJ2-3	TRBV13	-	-	CASSSWDADTQYF	TGTGCCAGCAGCTCCTGGGACGCCGATACGCAGTATTTT
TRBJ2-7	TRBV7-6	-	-	CASSLFRGYEQYF	TGTGCCAGCAGCTTATTCAGGGGTTACGAGCAGTACTTC
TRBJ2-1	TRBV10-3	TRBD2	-	CAIRMGTSAGEQFF	TGTGCCATCAGAATGGGGACTAGCGCAGGTGAGCAGTTCTTC
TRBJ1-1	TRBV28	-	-	CASKTRTANTEAFF	TGTGCCAGCAAAACTAGGACAGCGAACACTGAAGCTTTCTTT
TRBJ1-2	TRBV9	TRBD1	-	CASSVGAGGASGYTF	TGTGCCAGCAGCGTAGGGGCAGGGGGGGCTTCTGGCTACACCTTC
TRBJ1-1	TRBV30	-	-	CAWRGAPGIPEAFF	TGTGCCTGGAGGGGTGCACCGGGGATTCCTGAAGCTTTCTTT
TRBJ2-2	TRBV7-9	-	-	CASSPLLRDTGELFF	TGTGCCAGCAGCCCGCTCCTACGGGACACCGGGGAGCTGTTTTTT
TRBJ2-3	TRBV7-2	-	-	CASSLVFGASTDTQYF	TGTGCCAGCAGCTTAGTCTTCGGGGCGAGCACAGATACGCAGTATTTT
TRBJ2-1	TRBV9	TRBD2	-	CASSLWAGAYNEQFF	TGTGCCAGCAGCCTCTGGGCGGGAGCCTACAATGAGCAGTTCTTC
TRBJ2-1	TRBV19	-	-	CASSMGRDFQFF	TGTGCCAGTAGTATGGGTAGGGACTTCCAGTTCTTC
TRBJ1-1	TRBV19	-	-	CASSITENTEAFF	TGTGCCAGTAGTATAACTGAGAACACTGAAGCTTTCTTT
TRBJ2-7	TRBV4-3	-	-	CASSQEKDRFSYEQYF	TGCGCCAGCAGCCAAGAAAAGGACAGATTCTCCTACGAGCAGTACTTC
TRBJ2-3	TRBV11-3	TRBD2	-	CASSSSPGLAGTDTQYF	TGTGCCAGCAGCTCCTCACCGGGACTAGCGGGGACAGATACGCAGTATTTT
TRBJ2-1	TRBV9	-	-	CASSVGLASSSYNEQFF	TGTGCCAGCAGCGTAGGCCTAGCGAGCAGCTCCTACAATGAGCAGTTCTTC
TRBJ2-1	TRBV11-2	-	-	CASSLGSWSSYNEQFF	TGTGCCAGCAGCTTAGGGTCCTGGAGCTCCTACAATGAGCAGTTCTTC
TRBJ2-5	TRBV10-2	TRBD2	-	CASSELAGELETQYF	TGCGCCAGCAGTGAACTAGCGGGAGAGTTAGAGACCCAGTACTTC
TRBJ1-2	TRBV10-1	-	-	CASSGGRAYGYTF	TGCGCCAGCAGTGGTGGCCGGGCCTATGGCTACACCTTC
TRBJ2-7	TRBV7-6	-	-	CASSLTDPYGQYF	TGTGCCAGCAGCTTAACGGACCCCTACGGGCAGTACTTC
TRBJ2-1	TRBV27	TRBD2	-	CASSLSLAGGNEQFF	TGTGCCAGCAGTTTATCGCTAGCGGGAGGTAATGAGCAGTTCTTC
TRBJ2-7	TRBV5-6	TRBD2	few	CASSQTSGRDYEQYF	TGTGCCAGCAGCCAAACTAGCGGGAGAGACTACGAGCAGTACTTC
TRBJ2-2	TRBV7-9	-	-	CASSSARVGLDTGELFF	TGTGCCAGCAGCTCGGCACGAGTTGGATTGGACACCGGGGAGCTGTTTTTT
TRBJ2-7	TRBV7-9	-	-	CASSPGSAYEQYF	TGTGCCAGCAGCCCGGGGTCCGCCTACGAGCAGTACTTC
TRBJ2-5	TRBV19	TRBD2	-	CASSMELAGRGKTQYF	TGTGCCAGTAGTATGGAACTAGCGGGAAGGGGGAAGACCCAGTACTTC
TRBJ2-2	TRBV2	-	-	CASSESPPYRATGELFF	TGTGCCAGCAGTGAATCCCCCCCCTACAGGGCGACCGGGGAGCTGTTTTTT
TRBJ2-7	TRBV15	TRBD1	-	CATSSARQGSYEQYF	TGTGCCACCAGCAGCGCTCGACAGGGTTCCTACGAGCAGTACTTC
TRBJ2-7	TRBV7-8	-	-	CASTVVGSYEQYF	TGTGCCAGCACAGTGGTGGGCTCCTACGAGCAGTACTTC
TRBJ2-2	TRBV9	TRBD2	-	CASSLRRGAATGELFF	TGTGCCAGCAGCCTAAGGCGGGGGGCGGCCACCGGGGAGCTGTTTTTT
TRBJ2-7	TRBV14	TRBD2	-	CASSHRGVGAGDNEQYF	TGTGCCAGCAGCCACCGTGGGGTGGGAGCGGGAGATAACGAGCAGTACTTC
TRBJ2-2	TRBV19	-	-	CASNWDSSVSDTGELFF	TGTGCCAGTAACTGGGACTCCTCGGTATCGGACACCGGGGAGCTGTTTTTT
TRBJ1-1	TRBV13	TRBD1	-	CASSFGDRGSEAFF	TGTGCCAGCAGCTTTGGGGACAGGGGGTCTGAAGCTTTCTTT
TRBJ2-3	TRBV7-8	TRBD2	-	CASSLREGGTDTQYF	TGTGCCAGCAGCCTGCGGGAGGGAGGGACAGATACGCAGTATTTT